This passage covers 24 T cell receptor beta chains from one sample sequenced in a study of shared clonotypes between healthy human individuals (dated by TCRdb to the early 2020s). Library preparation employed the immunoSEQ multiplex PCR assay. Drawn from immuneACCESS, this table holds only the in-frame rearrangements with V and J called that TCRdb kept. Clones are partly lost; checked studies trace under half to an unresolved V gene and leave the rest unexplained. This sample holds about 520,000 clones; around four fifths were observed only once. The top ten clonotypes cover about 12% of the sample. The sequenced material came from PBMCs. These receptor sequences come from a woman aged 40 to 50 in good health. Some clones in this sample may be carry-over from other donors' samples.

This rearrangement joins TRBV28 to TRBJ2-3, with D maybe TRBD2 (5 bases). The CDR3 covers 13 residues. V was trimmed by 9 bases and J by 2 bases, leaving 12 bases between them. The germline V gene encodes CDR1 MDHEN and CDR2 SYDVKM. The CDR3: CASKRVHTDTQYF. The CDR3 bases are TGTGCCAGTAAGAGGGTTCACACAGATACGCAGTATTTT.

This clone occurred many times. The sample carries other DNA sequences with the same CDR3. The chain recombines TRBV5-6 with TRBJ2-5, with D uncertain. CDR3 size: 13 residues. V lost 4 bases to trimming and J lost 4 bases, with 11 bases between them. Per the germline V gene, CDR1 is SGHDT and CDR2 is YYEEEE. This chain's CDR3 is CASSQPSLETQYF. In DNA form, the CDR3 reads TGTGCCAGCAGCCAGCCTAGTCTAGAGACCCAGTACTTC.

The chain employs TRBV6-6 and TRBJ1-1, with a weak D call TRBD1 (6 bases). The V end was cut by 0 bases, the J end by 1 base, with 9 bases between. Germline assignment: CDR1 MNHNY and CDR2 SVGAGI (reference sequence). CDR3 size: 15 residues. This chain's CDR3 is CASSYSGQQNTEAFF. In DNA form, the CDR3 reads TGTGCCAGCAGTTACTCCGGACAGCAGAACACTGAAGCTTTCTTT.

This clone appeared once. The rearrangement links TRBV7-9 to TRBJ2-1; the D gene is possibly TRBD2 (5 bases). With 6 bases removed from V and 10 bases from J, the gap between germline ends came to 13 bases. Germline V lookup: CDR1 SEHNR, CDR2 FQNEAQ (reference sequence). The CDR3 loop spans 12 amino acids. The CDR3 bases are TGTGCCAGCAGTTTACATAGCGCGGAGCAGTTCTTC. Protein: CASSLHSAEQFF.

The chain links TRBV7-9 to TRBJ1-6, with D perhaps matching TRBD1 (6 bases). Germline CDR1 and CDR2: SEHNR and FQNEAQ (reference sequence). The CDR3 is 12 residues long. The ends were cut back, 5 bases at V and 9 bases at J, with 8 bases in the middle. DNA for the CDR3: TGTGCCAGCAGCAGGGGGGGTTCACCCCTCCACTTT. It is translated as CASSRGGSPLHF.

This clone was counted once. This chain connects TRBV7-3 to TRBJ2-1; 9 bases line up with TRBD1. This CDR3 is 16 amino acids long. CDR1 is SGHTA, CDR2 FQGTGA, per germline. V was clipped by 5 bases and J by 8 bases; unmatched bases: 13. CDR3 nucleotide sequence: TGTGCCAGCAGCCCCGGAACAATGGGACAGGGCCATGAGCAGTTCTTC. Protein: CASSPGTMGQGHEQFF.

The chain joins TRBV7-9 to TRBJ1-1, with a weak D call TRBD1 (5 bases). The ends were cut back, 1 base at V and 5 bases at J, with 8 bases in the middle. The germline CDR1 and CDR2 sequences are SEHNR and FQNEAQ (reference sequence). This CDR3 comprises 13 residues. CDR3 region: CASSLGRATEAFF. The CDR3 DNA reads as TGTGCCAGCAGCTTAGGCAGGGCTACTGAAGCTTTCTTT. Drawing the rest from reference TRBV7-9 and TRBJ1-1, the complete variable domain is DTGVSQNPRHKITKRGQNVTFRCDPISEHNRLYWYRQTLGQGPEFLTYFQNEAQLEKSRLLSDRFSAERPKGSFSTLEIQRTEQGDSAMYLCASSLGRATEAFFGQGTRLTVV.

The rearrangement joins TRBV5-1 to TRBJ2-3; D gene unclear. CDR3 length: 16 amino acids. The V end lost 5 bases, the J end lost 0 bases, and 16 bases lay between the germline ends. The germline CDR1 and CDR2 sequences are SGHRS and YFSETQ. CDR3 coding DNA: TGCGCCAGCAGTAAGACAATCGGGTCCAGCACAGATACGCAGTATTTT. Translation gives CASSKTIGSSTDTQYF. Full variable domain (remainder filled in from reference TRBV5-1 and TRBJ2-3): KAGVTQTPRYLIKTRGQQVTLSCSPISGHRSVSWYQQTPGQGLQFLFEYFSETQRNKGNFPGRFSGRQFSNSRSEMNVSTLELGDSALYLCASSKTIGSSTDTQYFGPGTRLTVL.

This clone has a count of ten or more. The chain carries TRBV6-4 and TRBJ2-3; TRBD1 or TRBD2 may be the D gene (5 bases each). Trimming removed 0 bases from V and 4 bases from J, with 8 bases in between. The CDR3 is 14 residues long. CDR1 is MRHNA, CDR2 SNTAGT, per germline. The CDR3 protein is CASSDSGESDTQYF. CDR3 DNA: TGTGCCAGCAGTGACTCAGGGGAGTCAGATACGCAGTATTTT.

The CDR3 DNA reads TGTGCCAGCAGAAACAGGGGAGAGACCCAGTACTTC. Its translation: CASRNRGETQYF. This chain joins TRBV2 and TRBJ2-5; 7 bases align to TRBD1. Losses at the gene ends were 6 bases for V and 4 bases for J; bases not matched to a gene: 2. CDR3 length: 12 amino acids. Germline V gene sequence: CDR1 SNHLY, CDR2 FYNNEI.

The gene calls are TRBV30 and TRBJ1-1; D gene unclear. V lost 1 base to trimming and J lost 3 bases, with 9 bases between them. The CDR3 loop spans 13 amino acids. The germline gives CDR1 GTSNPN, CDR2 SVGIG (reference sequence). The CDR3 coding sequence is TGTGCCTGGAGTGGAATGGGGTACACTGAAGCTTTCTTT. Translated: CAWSGMGYTEAFF.

The chain employs TRBV5-1 and TRBJ2-2, with 7 bases matching TRBD2. CDR3 length equals 15 residues. V shed 7 bases and J 2 bases; nucleotides not matched to a gene: 8. The germline V gene encodes CDR1 SGHRS and CDR2 YFSETQ. Here the CDR3 reads CASFQAGTNTGELFF. The CDR3 DNA follows: TGCGCCAGCTTCCAAGCGGGGACTAACACCGGGGAGCTGTTTTTT.

The gene calls are TRBV29-1 and TRBJ2-3; 9 bases fit TRBD2. The CDR3 length is 16 residues. Losses at the gene ends were 4 bases for V and 3 bases for J; bases not matched to a gene: 11. CDR1 is SQVTM, CDR2 ANQGSEA, per germline. The CDR3 sequence is CSVGPIAGVGTDTQYF. In nucleotides, the CDR3 is TGCAGCGTTGGCCCGATAGCGGGAGTAGGAACAGATACGCAGTATTTT.

The chain uses TRBV29-1 and TRBJ2-7; TRBD1 matches 7 bases. V lost 7 bases to trimming and J lost 3 bases; unmatched junction nucleotides: 9. The germline V gene encodes CDR1 SQVTM and CDR2 ANQGSEA. The CDR3 covers 13 residues. CDR3 nucleotides: TGCAGCGGACGACAGGGTTTGCTCTACGAGCAGTACTTC. This codes for CSGRQGLLYEQYF.

This clone was seen a few times. The same CDR3 can be traced to other DNA sequences in this sample. J is TRBJ1-1 and V is TRBV27; tentative D call: TRBD1 (5 bases). This CDR3 region has 15 residues. V gave up 0 bases and J gave up 0 bases, with 8 bases separating them. Germline values: CDR1 MNHEY, CDR2 SMNVEV (reference sequence). The DNA of the CDR3 is TGTGCCAGCAGTTTATCTGGGACGGTGAACACTGAAGCTTTCTTT. This gives the protein CASSLSGTVNTEAFF.

V and J are TRBV7-2 and TRBJ2-3; D ambiguous. The germline CDR1 and CDR2 sequences are SGHTA and FQGNSA. The CDR3 is 14 residues long. Trimming cost V 6 bases and J 6 bases, with 16 bases left between them. The CDR3 DNA sequence: TGTGCCAGCAGAAAAGAGCCCTCCGTCGATACGCAGTATTTT. Residues: CASRKEPSVDTQYF. The full variable domain, rest sourced from reference TRBV7-2 and TRBJ2-3, is GAGVSQSPSNKVTEKGKDVELRCDPISGHTALYWYRQSLGQGLEFLIYFQGNSAPDKSGLPSDRFSAERTGGSVSTLTIQRTQQEDSAVYLCASRKEPSVDTQYFGPGTRLTVL.

For this clone: Additional DNA sequences in this sample encode the identical CDR3. CDR3 in DNA: TGCAGCGTGGGGACATCTGGGGCCAACGTCCTGACTTTC. Encoded protein: CSVGTSGANVLTF. V gene TRBV29-1 combines with J gene TRBJ2-6; D might be TRBD1 (6 bases). Germline values: CDR1 SQVTM, CDR2 ANQGSEA. V lost 6 bases and J 1 base, leaving 7 bases between the germline ends. CDR3 length: 13 amino acids.

The table lists this clone with a few counts. The rearrangement uses TRBV27 and TRBJ1-1; perhaps TRBD1 as D (5 bases). Germline-derived CDR1 and CDR2 are MNHEY and SMNVEV (reference sequence). There are 13 residues in the CDR3. V was trimmed by 3 bases and J by 1 base, leaving 6 bases between them. The CDR3 reads CASSFRANTEAFF. The CDR3 nucleotides read TGTGCCAGCAGTTTCAGGGCGAACACTGAAGCTTTCTTT.

The V and J genes are TRBV28 and TRBJ2-5; 10 nucleotides agree with TRBD1. V trimming: 4 bases; J trimming: 11 bases; junction bases outside the gene matches: 10. Germline V gives CDR1 MDHEN, CDR2 SYDVKM. The CDR3 runs to 14 residues. CDR3 in amino acids: CASSWGTGAREQYF. For the CDR3, the DNA is TGTGCCAGCAGTTGGGGGACAGGGGCGCGAGAGCAGTACTTC.

The CDR3, as DNA: TGTGCCTGGACCAGGGCGGGGTCGCAGTACTTC. This translates into CAWTRAGSQYF. The chain recombines TRBV30 with TRBJ2-7; D is perhaps TRBD2 (6 bases). Germline-derived CDR1 and CDR2 are GTSNPN and SVGIG (reference sequence). V lost 4 bases to trimming and J lost 9 bases, with 13 bases between them. The CDR3 spans 11 residues.

The V gene is TRBV9, the J gene TRBJ2-3, with TRBD2 identical over 9 bases. This CDR3 is built from 16 residues. Per the germline V gene, CDR1 is SGDLS and CDR2 is YYNGEE. Trimming removed 4 bases from V and 4 bases from J; junction bases left unmatched: 10. The DNA for the CDR3 is TGTGCCAGCAGCCCCGCGGGAGGGCTTTTTTCAGATACGCAGTATTTT. Its translation is CASSPAGGLFSDTQYF.

This rearrangement joins TRBV4-2 to TRBJ2-2; possible D gene TRBD2, 7 bases. In germline, CDR1 is LGHNA, CDR2 YNFKEQ. With 2 bases removed from V and 3 bases from J, the gap between germline ends came to 16 bases. The CDR3 is made up of 17 amino acids. CDR3 nucleotide sequence: TGTGCCAGCAGCCAACCGAGTGGGGGGGCTTACACCGGGGAGCTGTTTTTT. Protein: CASSQPSGGAYTGELFF.

The chain combines TRBV10-1 with TRBJ2-3, with 10 bases matching TRBD2. V was clipped by 4 bases and J by 4 bases; unmatched bases: 5. The CDR3 length is 15 residues. The germline CDR1 and CDR2 sequences are WNHNN and SYGVQD (reference sequence). The CDR3 coding sequence is TGCGCCAGCAGTGTGCTAGCGGGAGAGGCAGATACGCAGTATTTT. The encoded protein is CASSVLAGEADTQYF.

The chain has TRBV21-1 and TRBJ1-5; the table's D call, TRBD1, was not checked against the DNA. TRBV21-1 is noted as a pseudogene. The CDR3 contains 16 residues. CDR3 in DNA: TGTGCCAGCACCACAGGGGGCAGGTATAGCAATCAGCCCCAGCATTTT. Amino acid sequence: CASTTGGRYSNQPQHF.